This TCR beta chain was captured by sequencing in a study of blood T cell repertoires in COVID-19. Study overall: From T cells, B-cell-depleted T cells, or PBMCs came the material, which was cDNA or gDNA.

Germline assignment: CDR1 SGHAT and CDR2 FQNNGV. The CDR3 spans 15 residues. V gave up 5 bases and J gave up 7 bases; unmatched junction bases: 8. Enrolled through a virtual design, the participants were between 18 and 89 years of age and came from 24 US areas. Clinical history reported by participants formed the basis on which cohorts were assigned. TCRdb's copy holds only in-frame clones and misses some; the assay was immunoSEQ multiplex PCR. This sample has around 130,000 clones, with around nine tenths found just once. The sample taken for sequencing was PBMCs or T cells enriched from blood (not recorded which). The receptor was isolated from a woman in her fifties or sixties who had recovered from COVID-19. This sequence joins TRBV11-2 and TRBJ2-2; TRBD1 agrees at 9 bases. The DNA for the CDR3 is TGTGCCAGCAGCCGGGACAGGGAAATTATCGGGGAGCTGTTTTTT. Protein: CASSRDREIIGELFF.